Sequencing of this T cell receptor beta chain was carried out in a study of blood T cell repertoires in COVID-19. Whole-study context: The cDNA or gDNA used as material had been derived from T cells, B-cell-depleted T cells, or PBMCs.

This study enrolled people aged 18 to 89 from roughly 22 US geographic areas. Cohorts were assigned according to the clinical history that participants reported. Each recovered donor of Cohort 3 presented with two negative PCRs, clearance, or symptom resolution. TCRdb's copy holds only in-frame clones and misses some; the assay was immunoSEQ multiplex PCR. The data hold about 170,000 clones, with approximately 90% observed a single time. The CDR3 spans 17 residues. With 6 bases removed from V and 3 bases from J, the gap between germline ends came to 23 bases. CDR1 and CDR2 from the germline V gene are LNHDA and SQIVND (reference sequence).

The specimen sequenced was PBMCs or T cells enriched from blood (not recorded which). This clonotype was obtained from a woman under 30 who had recovered from COVID-19. The chain is built from TRBV19 and TRBJ1-1; the D gene is possibly TRBD1 (5 bases). The CDR3 DNA reads as TGTGCCAGTAGCCTAACGAAAGCGGGCAGGGCTTACACTGAAGCTTTCTTT. Protein product: CASSLTKAGRAYTEAFF.